This is a list of T cell receptor beta chains from one sample in a study of CD8+ T cells in alopecia areata. The method was immunoSEQ multiplex PCR; TCRdb's version includes in-frame clones alone and lacks a portion of them. Of about 150,000 clones listed, 45% to 60% were seen once; the top ten hold approximately 4.3%. The specimen sequenced was CD4+ T cells sorted from blood. Receptors originate from a human donor in good health. Both conserved end residues are trimmed from each CDR3. D genes are given only for firm matches.

>TRBJ1-1|TRBV2|.
ASRFQTEAF
>TRBJ2-5|TRBV5-1|.
ASSLGSQETQY
>TRBJ2-5|TRBV27|.
ASSLGGRQETQY
>TRBJ2-3|TRBV7-8|TRBD1
ASSGQGLRATDTQY
>TRBJ2-4|TRBV5-6|.
ASSWRGSLKNIQY
>TRBJ2-7|TRBV4-1|TRBD2
ASSQGRREGRPYEQY
>TRBJ2-7|TRBV5-4|.
ASSSQGTGQGQY
>TRBJ1-4|TRBV5-1|.
ASSQRSNEKLF
>TRBJ1-5|TRBV2|.
ASRADNQPQH
>TRBJ2-7|TRBV7-6|.
ASSRQSSYEQY
>TRBJ2-5|TRBV29-1|.
SVEWLQETQY
>TRBJ2-5|TRBV5-4|TRBD1
ASSQGQGLETQY
>TRBJ2-7|TRBV20-1|.
SAGTSYEQY
>TRBJ2-1|TRBV18|.
ASSPIGSPNEQF
>TRBJ2-2|TRBV13|.
ASREGRDTGELF
>TRBJ1-5|TRBV19|.
ASSSRIHPYSNQPQH
>TRBJ2-5|TRBV15|.
ATSRQGWTEQETQY
>TRBJ2-3|TRBV5-6|.
ASSLGAESTDTQY
>TRBJ1-2|TRBV29-1|.
SVDTRANYGYT
>TRBJ2-5|TRBV2|.
ASRRESGTQY
>TRBJ2-1|TRBV7-9|.
ASSLKSGPMDEQF
>TRBJ2-5|TRBV27|.
ASSLAGYQETQY
>TRBJ2-7|TRBV13|TRBD2
ASSLVREDLYEQY
>TRBJ2-5|TRBV15|TRBD2
ATSVSGSMETQY
>TRBJ2-1|TRBV11-2|.
ASSLAPGRVSYNEQF
>TRBJ2-3|TRBV11-1|.
ASSLLTTDTQY
>TRBJ2-5|TRBV14|TRBD1
ASSPIWTGSEETQY
>TRBJ2-7|TRBV2|TRBD2
ASSLLAGGPH
>TRBJ2-4|TRBV5-1|.
ASSLLGARAKNIQY
>TRBJ1-5|TRBV28|.
ASSPLGNQPQH
>TRBJ2-7|TRBV4-2|.
ASSQNTYEQY
>TRBJ2-3|TRBV29-1|.
SVVMEASDTQY
>TRBJ2-2|TRBV30|.
AWSQPNTGELF
>TRBJ1-5|TRBV30|.
AANRDSNQPQH
>TRBJ2-7|TRBV4-1|.
ASSPTLPSSYEQY
>TRBJ2-7|TRBV9|TRBD1
ASSVGDRTYEQY
>TRBJ2-5|TRBV6-5|TRBD1
ASRQGQGLTQY
>TRBJ2-5|TRBV9|.
ASSATVGGTQY
>TRBJ1-4|TRBV2|.
ASEPGGRRVF
>TRBJ1-5|TRBV18|.
ASTQSNNQPQH
>TRBJ1-3|TRBV11-2|.
ASSLDLWGSGNTIY
>TRBJ2-1|TRBV15|.
ATSRDGGNNEQF
>TRBJ2-1|TRBV7-9|TRBD2
ASSFRREGSGEQF
>TRBJ2-2|TRBV25-1|TRBD2
ASSTGLAINTGELF
>TRBJ1-2|TRBV10-3|.
AIAEPTSSYGYT
>TRBJ1-2|TRBV6-5|.
ASSRGTRYYGYT
>TRBJ2-1|TRBV15|.
ATSRDSRPWDNEQF
>TRBJ1-5|TRBV29-1|TRBD1
SVQGASNQPQH
>TRBJ2-5|TRBV27|.
ASSLRTSIWETQY
>TRBJ2-1|TRBV28|.
ASSSPPEYSYNEQF
>TRBJ2-3|TRBV4-1|.
ASSQDGVTVTDTQY